A few counts support the clone carrying this T cell receptor beta chain. Its matching antigen is unknown. Using immunoSEQ multiplex PCR, the repertoire was profiled, and TCRdb retains in-frame clones only, with some absent. The profile shows 80,000 to 100,000 clones, 87% of them singletons. The data are from a study of cytomegalovirus exposure and HLA in healthy donors. About the study: It was reported in a later analysis that the same platform had been used for the approximately 110 validation repertoires as for the approximately 700 first-cohort repertoires. Overall study findings and caveats: TCR clusters originating in the first cohort tended to co-occur in the approximately 120 validation repertoires, according to a later analysis.

Specimen: PBMCs. The sequence came from a man between 18 and 35 years old in good health and CMV-seropositive.

The CDR3 DNA follows: TGTGCCAGCAGTCGTGGGGCGAGCTATGGCTACACCTTC. Translation gives CASSRGASYGYTF. The rearrangement joins TRBV6-1 to TRBJ1-2; D perhaps matches TRBD1 (5 bases). V lost 5 bases to trimming and J lost 4 bases, with 11 bases between them. Germline V gene lookup returns CDR1 MNHNS and CDR2 SASEGT. CDR3 length: 13 amino acids.